The rows below give T cell receptor beta chains drawn from one sample of a study of untreated major depressive disorder. Assay used: immunoSEQ multiplex PCR; TCRdb lists only in-frame clones, some missing. The table lists 20,000 to 25,000 clones, about 87% of them singletons. What was sequenced was CD4+ T cells from PBMCs. The receptors were sampled from a woman aged 30 to 39 in good health. Each CDR3 is given with its conserved first and last residue. A D gene is named only where the DNA matches it firmly. Not every row has a clone size; where given, it reads once, few, many or a size class.

j_gene: TRBJ2-5; v_gene: TRBV7-9; d_gene: TRBD2; abundance: once; CDR3nt: TGTGCCAGCATTCCCTCCGGGACTACCCCCGGAGAGACCCAGTACTTC; CDR3aa: CASIPSGTTPGETQYF
j_gene: TRBJ1-3; v_gene: TRBV28; d_gene: TRBD1; abundance: .; CDR3nt: TGTGCCAGCAGTCCCTCCCCGACAGGGTTACTCTCTGGAAACACCATATATTTT; CDR3aa: CASSPSPTGLLSGNTIYF
j_gene: TRBJ2-7; v_gene: TRBV4-1; d_gene: .; abundance: .; CDR3nt: TGCGCCAGCAGCCAAGGGGGGCCCCCCTACGAGCAGTACTTC; CDR3aa: CASSQGGPPYEQYF
j_gene: TRBJ1-2; v_gene: TRBV5-4; d_gene: .; abundance: .; CDR3nt: TGTGCCAGCAGCTTGTCTAACTATGGCTACACCTTC; CDR3aa: CASSLSNYGYTF
j_gene: TRBJ2-1; v_gene: TRBV2; d_gene: .; abundance: .; CDR3nt: TGTGCCAGCAGCGTGCCCCCTAGGAGCTCCTACAATGAGCAGTTCTTC; CDR3aa: CASSVPPRSSYNEQFF
j_gene: TRBJ2-2; v_gene: TRBV10-2; d_gene: .; abundance: .; CDR3nt: TGCGCCAGCAGTGAGCCCCAGGGGGAGCTGTTTTTT; CDR3aa: CASSEPQGELFF
j_gene: TRBJ1-1; v_gene: TRBV6-5; d_gene: TRBD1; abundance: .; CDR3nt: TGTGCCAGCAGCTCCGGGACAGGGTTAGGTGTAGCTTTCTTT; CDR3aa: CASSSGTGLGVAFF
j_gene: TRBJ2-7; v_gene: TRBV10-2; d_gene: .; abundance: .; CDR3nt: TGCGCCAGCAAAGAGTGGGACGAGCAGTACTTC; CDR3aa: CASKEWDEQYF
j_gene: TRBJ1-2; v_gene: TRBV7-9; d_gene: .; abundance: .; CDR3nt: TGTGCCAGCAGCTTATTAGGGACGTCTGATAACTATGGCTACACCTTC; CDR3aa: CASSLLGTSDNYGYTF
j_gene: TRBJ1-2; v_gene: TRBV28; d_gene: TRBD1; abundance: .; CDR3nt: TGTGCCAGCAGTTTCAGGGACAGGGACTATGGCTACACCTTC; CDR3aa: CASSFRDRDYGYTF
j_gene: TRBJ1-5; v_gene: TRBV14; d_gene: .; abundance: .; CDR3nt: TGTGCCAGCAGCCAAGATCGTCCAGGACGCTCTATTAATCAGCCCCAGCATTTT; CDR3aa: CASSQDRPGRSINQPQHF
j_gene: TRBJ2-5; v_gene: TRBV5-1; d_gene: TRBD1; abundance: .; CDR3nt: TGCGCCAGCAGCTTGGGACAGGGGCCAAGATACCAAGAGACCCAGTACTTC; CDR3aa: CASSLGQGPRYQETQYF
j_gene: TRBJ2-7; v_gene: TRBV5-4; d_gene: TRBD2; abundance: .; CDR3nt: TGTGCCAGCAGCTGGGGAGGAACTAGCGGGGGGGCCTACGAGCAGTACTTC; CDR3aa: CASSWGGTSGGAYEQYF
j_gene: TRBJ1-1; v_gene: TRBV28; d_gene: .; abundance: .; CDR3nt: TGTGCCAGCAGTTTACTGACCCGAACTGAAGCTTTCTTT; CDR3aa: CASSLLTRTEAFF
j_gene: TRBJ2-3; v_gene: TRBV5-4; d_gene: TRBD2; abundance: .; CDR3nt: TGTGCCAGCAGCTTAAGACTAGCATTATTAGATACGCAGTATTTT; CDR3aa: CASSLRLALLDTQYF